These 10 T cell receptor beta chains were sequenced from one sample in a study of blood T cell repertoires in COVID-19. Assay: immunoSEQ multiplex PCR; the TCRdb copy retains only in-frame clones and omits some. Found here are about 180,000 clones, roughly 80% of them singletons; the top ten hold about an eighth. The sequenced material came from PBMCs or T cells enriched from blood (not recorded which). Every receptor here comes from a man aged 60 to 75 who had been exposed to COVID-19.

The CDR3 sequence: CASSVGAGGVNEQFF. The CDR3 DNA reads as TGTGCCAGCAGCGTGGGAGCGGGAGGTGTCAATGAGCAGTTCTTC. The chain uses TRBV9 and TRBJ2-1; 9 nucleotides line up with TRBD2. The germline V gene encodes CDR1 SGDLS and CDR2 YYNGEE. CDR3 length: 15 residues. The ends lost 2 bases at V and 6 bases at J; junction bases unmatched: 6.

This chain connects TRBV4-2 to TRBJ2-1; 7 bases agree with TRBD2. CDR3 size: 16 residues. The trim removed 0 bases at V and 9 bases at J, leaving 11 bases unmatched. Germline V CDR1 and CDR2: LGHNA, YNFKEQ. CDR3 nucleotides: TGTGCCAGCAGCCAAGAAGGCGCGGGAGCGGCTGGTGAGCAGTTCTTC. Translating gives CASSQEGAGAAGEQFF.

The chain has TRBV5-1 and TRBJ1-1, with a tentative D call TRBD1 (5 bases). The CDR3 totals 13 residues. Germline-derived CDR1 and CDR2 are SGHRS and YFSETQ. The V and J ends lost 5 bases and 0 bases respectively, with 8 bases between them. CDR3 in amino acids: CASSLDMNTEAFF. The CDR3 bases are TGCGCCAGCAGTCTGGACATGAACACTGAAGCTTTCTTT.

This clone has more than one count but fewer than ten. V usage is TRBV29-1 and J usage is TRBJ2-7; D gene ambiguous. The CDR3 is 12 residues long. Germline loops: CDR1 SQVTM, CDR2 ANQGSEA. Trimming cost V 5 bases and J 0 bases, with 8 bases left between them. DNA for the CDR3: TGCAGCGTTTTCGTCAGCTCCTACGAGCAGTACTTC. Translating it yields CSVFVSSYEQYF.

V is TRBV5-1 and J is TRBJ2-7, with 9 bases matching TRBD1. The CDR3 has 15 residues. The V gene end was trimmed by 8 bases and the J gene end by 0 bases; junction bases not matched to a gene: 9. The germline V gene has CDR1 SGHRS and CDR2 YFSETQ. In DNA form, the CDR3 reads TGCGCCAGTAGGAGGACAGGGGCGAACTCCTACGAGCAGTACTTC. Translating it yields CASRRTGANSYEQYF.

CDR3 nucleotide sequence: TGCGCCAGCGCCCAGGCCCCCTCCCACACTAACTATGGCTACACCTTC. The encoded protein is CASAQAPSHTNYGYTF. This rearrangement joins TRBV5-1 to TRBJ1-2; D gene ambiguous. Germline V gives CDR1 SGHRS, CDR2 YFSETQ. The CDR3 is made up of 16 amino acids. V was pared by 7 bases and J by 0 bases, with 19 bases between.

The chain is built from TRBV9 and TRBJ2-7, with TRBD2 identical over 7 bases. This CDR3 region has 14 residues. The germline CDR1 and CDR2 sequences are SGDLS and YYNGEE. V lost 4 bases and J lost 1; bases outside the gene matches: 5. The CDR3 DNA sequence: TGTGCCAGCAGCCTACGGGACTATTCCTACGAGCAGTACTTC. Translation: CASSLRDYSYEQYF.

The DNA of the CDR3 is TGTGCCAGCAGCAAAGGCGGGGCGTACACCATATATTTT. Translating gives CASSKGGAYTIYF. This chain links TRBV21-1 with TRBJ1-3. TRBV21-1 corresponds to a pseudogene. CDR3 length: 13 amino acids.

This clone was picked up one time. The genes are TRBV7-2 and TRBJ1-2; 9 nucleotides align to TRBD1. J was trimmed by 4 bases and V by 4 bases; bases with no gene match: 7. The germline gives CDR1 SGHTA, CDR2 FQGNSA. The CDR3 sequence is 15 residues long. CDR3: CASSSGTGRTYGYTF. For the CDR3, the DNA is TGTGCCAGCAGCTCCGGGACAGGGAGAACCTATGGCTACACCTTC.

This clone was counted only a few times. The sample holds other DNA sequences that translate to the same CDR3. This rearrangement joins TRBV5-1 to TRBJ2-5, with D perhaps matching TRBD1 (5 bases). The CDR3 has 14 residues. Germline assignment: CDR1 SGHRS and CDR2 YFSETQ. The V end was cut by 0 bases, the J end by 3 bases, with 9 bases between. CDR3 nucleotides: TGCGCCAGCAGCTTGGCCAGGGAAAAAGAGACCCAGTACTTC. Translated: CASSLAREKETQYF. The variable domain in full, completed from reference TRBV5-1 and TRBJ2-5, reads KAGVTQTPRYLIKTRGQQVTLSCSPISGHRSVSWYQQTPGQGLQFLFEYFSETQRNKGNFPGRFSGRQFSNSRSEMNVSTLELGDSALYLCASSLAREKETQYFGPGTRLLVL.